A single sample gave rise to the 22 T cell receptor beta chains below, sequenced in a study of T cell responses to AZD1222 COVID-19 vaccine. TCRdb's copy holds only in-frame clones and misses some; the assay was immunoSEQ multiplex PCR. The sample records around 260,000 clones, 80% to 95% being singletons. Here the sequenced sample was peripheral blood, taken on day 0 of AZD1222 vaccination. The source is an adult in good health.

The chain carries TRBV28 and TRBJ2-3; D may be TRBD1 (5 bases). This CDR3 region has 15 residues. V was pared by 4 bases and J by 4 bases, with 15 bases between. Germline V lookup: CDR1 MDHEN, CDR2 SYDVKM. This chain's CDR3 is CASSWARAGPDTQYF. As DNA, the CDR3 is TGTGCCAGCAGTTGGGCCAGGGCTGGACCAGATACGCAGTATTTT. Together with reference TRBV28 and TRBJ2-3, the CDR3 gives the full variable domain: DVKVTQSSRYLVKRTGEKVFLECVQDMDHENMFWYRQDPGLGLRLIYFSYDVKMKEKGDIPEGYSVSREKKERFSLILESASTNQTSMYLCASSWARAGPDTQYFGPGTRLTVL.

The chain links TRBV27 to TRBJ2-4, with D maybe TRBD2 (5 bases). The CDR3 totals 16 residues. With 0 bases removed from V and 9 bases from J, the gap between germline ends came to 18 bases. Per the germline V gene, CDR1 is MNHEY and CDR2 is SMNVEV (reference sequence). The CDR3 is CASSLSVAYGGGIQYF. For the CDR3, the DNA is TGTGCCAGCAGTTTATCGGTAGCGTACGGAGGTGGCATTCAGTACTTC.

The chain has TRBV18 and TRBJ2-6; no firm D call. Trimming took 2 bases from V and 0 from J, leaving 5 bases between them. The CDR3 length is 15 residues. Germline-derived CDR1 and CDR2 are KGHSH and LQKENI. Written as DNA, the CDR3 is TGTGCCAGCTCACCATCCGGCTCTGGGGCCAACGTCCTGACTTTC. It encodes CASSPSGSGANVLTF.

A single count supports this clone. The V call is TRBV28, the J call TRBJ2-7; the match to TRBD1 covers 10 bases. The length of the CDR3 is 15 residues. V was pared by 7 bases and J by 1 base, with 7 bases of the junction left unmatched. CDR1 and CDR2 (germline): MDHEN, SYDVKM. The CDR3 protein is CASTGSGQGSYEQYF. The CDR3 bases are TGTGCCAGCACGGGGTCGGGACAGGGGTCCTACGAGCAGTACTTC.

CDR3 sequence reads: CASSLYLVSGGEQYF. The CDR3 coding sequence is TGTGCCAGCAGTTTATATCTCGTATCGGGGGGGGAGCAGTACTTC. The V gene is TRBV28, the J gene TRBJ2-7, with 8 bases fitting TRBD2. With 1 base clipped from V and 7 bases from J, the junction kept 9 bases outside the gene matches. The CDR3 spans 15 residues. The germline V gene encodes CDR1 MDHEN and CDR2 SYDVKM.

The V and J genes are TRBV29-1 and TRBJ2-7, with TRBD2 matching 10 bases. The V segment lost 3 bases and the J segment 2 bases; nucleotides outside the gene matches: 10. CDR3 length: 16 amino acids. The germline gives CDR1 SQVTM, CDR2 ANQGSEA. CDR3 sequence reads: CSVEVPGTSETYEQYF. CDR3 bases: TGCAGCGTTGAGGTTCCCGGGACTAGCGAAACCTACGAGCAGTACTTC.

V usage is TRBV18 and J usage is TRBJ2-5; tentative D call: TRBD1 (5 bases). Per the germline V gene, CDR1 is KGHSH and CDR2 is LQKENI. The V gene lost 3 bases and the J gene lost 2 bases, with 7 bases spanning the gap. The CDR3 has 13 residues. The CDR3 region has the DNA TGTGCCAGCTCACCCAGACAGCAAGAGACCCAGTACTTC. Residues: CASSPRQQETQYF.

The chain uses TRBV27 and TRBJ2-1; 15 nucleotides align to TRBD2. The CDR3 runs to 18 residues. The germline V gene encodes CDR1 MNHEY and CDR2 SMNVEV (reference sequence). Trimming cost V 7 bases and J 2 bases; bases outside gene matches: 9. The CDR3 reads CASKRLGLAGGTYNEQFF. The CDR3 nucleotides are TGTGCCAGCAAGAGGCTCGGACTAGCGGGAGGGACCTACAATGAGCAGTTCTTC.

The chain has TRBV5-1 and TRBJ2-1; weak D call: TRBD1 (6 bases). CDR1 and CDR2 from the germline V gene are SGHRS and YFSETQ. CDR3 length: 15 amino acids. The germline V and J ends were trimmed by 4 bases and 0 bases, with 11 bases remaining between them. CDR3 region: CASSVGTLSYNEQFF. CDR3 bases: TGCGCCAGCAGCGTCGGGACACTCTCCTACAATGAGCAGTTCTTC.

This chain joins TRBV3-1 (or the pseudogene TRBV3-2) and TRBJ1-6, with TRBD1 as a possible D gene (6 bases). Germline values: CDR1 LGHDT, CDR2 YNNKEL (reference sequence). Trimming took 4 bases from V and 10 from J, leaving 11 bases between them. There are 13 residues in the CDR3. CDR3 amino acids: CASSPQTGSPLHF. CDR3 sequence (DNA): TGTGCCAGCAGCCCCCAGACAGGCTCACCCCTCCACTTT.

Regarding this clone: The sample carries other DNA sequences with the same CDR3. The chain has TRBV12-3 or TRBV12-4 and TRBJ1-1, with D possibly matching TRBD1 (6 bases). The CDR3 is 13 residues long. V dropped 3 bases and J dropped 1 base, with 6 bases sitting between them. The CDR3 region has the DNA TGTGCCAGCAGTTTGACAGGGAACACTGAAGCTTTCTTT. Its translation: CASSLTGNTEAFF.

This chain joins TRBV5-1 and TRBJ2-1; 8 bases map to TRBD2. The CDR3 length is 13 residues. The ends lost 2 bases at V and 6 bases at J; junction bases unmatched: 1. From germline, CDR1 is SGHRS and CDR2 YFSETQ. CDR3 residues: CASSFTSGNEQFF. CDR3 nucleotides: TGCGCCAGCAGCTTCACTAGCGGCAATGAGCAGTTCTTC. The full variable domain, in which reference TRBV5-1 and TRBJ2-1 provide the parts outside the CDR3, is KAGVTQTPRYLIKTRGQQVTLSCSPISGHRSVSWYQQTPGQGLQFLFEYFSETQRNKGNFPGRFSGRQFSNSRSEMNVSTLELGDSALYLCASSFTSGNEQFFGPGTRLTVL.

The chain uses TRBV3-1 (or the pseudogene TRBV3-2) and TRBJ2-7, with unresolved D. Germline V gene lookup returns CDR1 LGHDT and CDR2 YNNKEL (reference sequence). Deletions cut 1 base from V and 4 bases from J, with 20 bases between. This CDR3 is 17 amino acids long. In nucleotides, the CDR3 is TGTGCCAGCAGCCAAGGTCTACCGGGCCCCCTCGCGTACGAGCAGTACTTC. It is translated as CASSQGLPGPLAYEQYF.

The chain combines TRBV19 with TRBJ1-2, with a tentative D call TRBD1 (6 bases). CDR3 length: 13 amino acids. The germline V gene encodes CDR1 LNHDA and CDR2 SQIVND (reference sequence). V dropped 5 bases and J dropped 6 bases, with 13 bases sitting between them. This CDR3 is CASSPRGAHGYTF. The CDR3 DNA sequence: TGTGCCAGTAGTCCCCGGGGGGCCCATGGCTACACCTTC.

V usage is TRBV6-5 and J usage is TRBJ2-3, with D perhaps matching TRBD2 (6 bases). CDR3 length equals 14 residues. CDR1 MNHEY and CDR2 SVGAGI come from the germline V gene. V was clipped by 0 bases and J by 5 bases, with 9 bases between them. This CDR3 reads CASSYSGGIDTQYF. CDR3 in DNA: TGTGCCAGCAGTTACTCCGGGGGAATAGATACGCAGTATTTT.

The J gene is TRBJ2-3, the V gene TRBV5-1; D gene uncertain. From germline, CDR1 is SGHRS and CDR2 YFSETQ. V was shortened by 7 bases and J by 2 bases, with 11 bases between the two germline ends. This CDR3 comprises 13 residues. Written as DNA, the CDR3 is TGCGCCAGCTCACCGGGCCACACAGATACGCAGTATTTT. Translated, it gives CASSPGHTDTQYF.

The chain has TRBV10-3 and TRBJ1-5; 7 bases are a match to TRBD1. CDR3 length: 16 residues. With 0 bases clipped from V and 2 bases from J, the junction kept 4 bases outside the gene matches. Germline V gives CDR1 ENHRY, CDR2 SYGVKD. The CDR3 loop reads CAISESKDRGNQPQHF. Written as DNA, the CDR3 is TGTGCCATCAGTGAGTCGAAAGACAGGGGCAATCAGCCCCAGCATTTT.

This clone was recorded only once. The chain has TRBV20-1 and TRBJ1-1; D is unclear. The CDR3 spans 11 residues. Per the germline V gene, CDR1 is DFQATT and CDR2 is SNEGSKA (reference sequence). The ends were cut back, 6 bases at V and 11 bases at J, with 16 bases in the middle. The CDR3 is CSASLPAGAFF. CDR3 in DNA: TGCAGTGCGAGCCTCCCCGCCGGTGCTTTCTTT.

The CDR3 sequence: CATSTVRGAAGTEAFF. In DNA, the CDR3 is TGTGCCACCAGCACTGTACGTGGGGCGGCGGGCACTGAAGCTTTCTTT. The rearrangement joins TRBV15 to TRBJ1-1, with D possibly being TRBD1 (5 bases). The CDR3 covers 16 residues. The V gene lost 4 bases and the J gene lost 4 bases, with 19 bases spanning the gap. Per the germline V gene, CDR1 is LNHNV and CDR2 is YYDKDF (reference sequence). Using reference TRBV15 and TRBJ1-1 for the parts outside the CDR3, the full variable domain is DAMVIQNPRYQVTQFGKPVTLSCSQTLNHNVMYWYQQKSSQAPKLLFHYYDKDFNNEADTPDNFQSRRPNTSFCFLDIRSPGLGDTAMYLCATSTVRGAAGTEAFFGQGTRLTVV.

The V gene is TRBV18, the J gene TRBJ2-5; D call uncertain. This CDR3 has 12 amino acids. Trimming shortened V by 3 bases and J by 4 bases, and 6 bases separated the two germline ends. In germline, CDR1 is KGHSH, CDR2 LQKENI. The CDR3 region has the DNA TGTGCCAGCTCACCTAAGGGAGAGACCCAGTACTTC. Translated: CASSPKGETQYF.

The sample holds one count of this clone. V usage is TRBV2 and J usage is TRBJ2-7, with 12 bases aligning to TRBD2. The CDR3 is 15 amino acids. J gave up 5 bases and V 3 bases, and 5 bases lay outside the gene matches. Germline values: CDR1 SNHLY, CDR2 FYNNEI. In nucleotides, the CDR3 is TGTGCCAGCAGTGAGCTAGCGGGGGGGCTCGACGAGCAGTACTTC. Translating gives CASSELAGGLDEQYF.

This rearrangement joins TRBV28 to TRBJ1-2; D unresolved. The germline gives CDR1 MDHEN, CDR2 SYDVKM. The CDR3 has 16 residues. V shed 4 bases and J shed 3 bases, with 18 bases lying between them. The CDR3 DNA reads TGTGCCAGCAGTTCCTTCGCCGGGTTAGGGCACTATGGCTACACCTTC. Translated: CASSSFAGLGHYGYTF.